This T cell receptor beta chain was obtained from a study of blood T cell repertoires in COVID-19. Study context: Samples representing acute and convalescent COVID-19 were sourced from the United States, Italy and Spain.

Original processing notes: Amplification with reference gene primers provided the estimates of nucleated cell counts. Measured with immunoSEQ multiplex PCR; TCRdb has only the in-frame clones, and not every one. V and J calls and clone size are as listed in that table; D and trimming were resolved from the DNA. The top ten clones hold roughly 50% of a sample with approximately 74,000 clones, more than 70% of them seen once. The origin of this receptor is a human donor in a cohort sampled during active COVID-19. The sequenced sample was peripheral blood.

CDR3 loop: CASSQSLTGIEAFF. The CDR3 DNA follows: TGTGCCAGCAGCCAATCCCTAACAGGGATTGAAGCTTTCTTT. The genes are TRBV3-1 (or the pseudogene TRBV3-2) and TRBJ1-1, with D perhaps TRBD1 (6 bases). The V and J ends lost 2 bases and 7 bases respectively, with 14 bases between them. Germline V gives CDR1 LGHDT, CDR2 YNNKEL (reference sequence). This CDR3 is 14 amino acids long.